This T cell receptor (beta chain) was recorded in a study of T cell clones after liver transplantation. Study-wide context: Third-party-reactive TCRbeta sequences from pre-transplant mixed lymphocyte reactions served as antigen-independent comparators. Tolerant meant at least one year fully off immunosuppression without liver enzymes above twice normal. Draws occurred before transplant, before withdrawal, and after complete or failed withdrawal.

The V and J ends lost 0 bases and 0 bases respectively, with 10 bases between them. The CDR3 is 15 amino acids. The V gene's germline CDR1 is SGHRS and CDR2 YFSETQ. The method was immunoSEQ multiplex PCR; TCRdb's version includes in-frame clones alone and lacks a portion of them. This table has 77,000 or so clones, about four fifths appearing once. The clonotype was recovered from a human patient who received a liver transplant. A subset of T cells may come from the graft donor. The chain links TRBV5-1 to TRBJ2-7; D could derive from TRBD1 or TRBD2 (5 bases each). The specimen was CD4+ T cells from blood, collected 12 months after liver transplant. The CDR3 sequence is CASSLGQGPSYEQYF. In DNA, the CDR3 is TGCGCCAGCAGCTTGGGTCAGGGACCCTCCTACGAGCAGTACTTC.